This T cell receptor (beta chain) was recovered during a study of lymphopenia after photon versus proton radiotherapy. CDR3 size: 17 residues. Germline V gives CDR1 MNHEY, CDR2 SMNVEV (reference sequence). J lost 5 bases, V lost 5 bases, and 13 bases had no gene match. Findings and caveats of the study: After the lymphocyte nadir, photon-treated repertoires showed oligoclonal expansion, especially of CD8+ Temra cells.

The assay was immunoSEQ multiplex PCR, and TCRdb's table has in-frame clones only and misses some. The sample carries roughly 36,000 clones, 75% to 90% recorded once. This clone was detected only a few times. Antigen specificity is unknown. The chain has TRBV27 and TRBJ1-1; TRBD1 matches at 11 bases. This TCR was sampled from a woman between 50 and 59 years old with pancreatic cancer. The sequenced sample was peripheral blood, obtained from a patient treated with photon-based radiotherapy. CDR3: CASSLYPPGQGETEAFF. CDR3 nucleotide sequence: TGTGCCAGCAGTCTTTACCCCCCGGGACAGGGGGAGACTGAAGCTTTCTTT.